This record covers a single T cell receptor beta chain. Which antigen it targets is not known. Base qualities were left out, and no much larger clone turns up one base away. The meaning of the sample's time point label: around 29 days on oral tofacitinib. The meaning of the sample's treatment or condition label: oral pan-JAK inhibitor, 5-10 mg twice daily. Peripheral blood and lesional scalp punch biopsies were obtained from patients with alopecia areata. Scalp biopsies from humans were placed right away in PAXgene tissue containers for fixation. Sequences SGHAT (CDR1) and FQNNGV (CDR2) are obtained from the germline V gene. V was cut back by 3 bases and J by 1 base, leaving a gap of 18 bases between them. Inclusive of the bounding cysteine and phenylalanine, the CDR3 is 17 residues long. Left in the record is the CDR3 DNA by itself, 51 bases read in frame from the first base. The data stem from a study of CD8+ T cells in alopecia areata (dated by TCRdb to between 2017 and 2018). Study-wide context: The treated patients, all with moderate-to-severe alopecia areata, were enrolled in an open-label pilot trial of oral tofacitinib given at 5 to 10 mg twice daily. Patients received tofacitinib for 6 to 18 months and were then followed off drug for 6 months to check for delayed response and recurrence. In treated patients, disease severity was measured using the SALT score, which gives the percentage of scalp surface area affected. The study used high-throughput TCRbeta sequencing to examine T cell clonal expansion in alopecia areata, in both the C3H/HeJ mouse model and human patients. Scalp tissue and sorted CD4+ and CD8+ peripheral blood T cells from patchy and totalis/universalis alopecia areata patients and from healthy controls were covered by human TCRbeta sequencing. Patients on tofacitinib were biopsied at baseline and after 4 and 24 weeks of treatment, and several of the patients also had a later scalp biopsy. Scalp clonality was compared across normal scalp (n=4), patchy alopecia areata scalp (n=8), and alopecia totalis/universalis scalp (n=8). RNA came from the PAXgene miRNA kit for fixed scalp, the miRNeasy kit for PBMCs, and the RNeasy kit for mouse skin. TCRbeta CDR3 regions were amplified by immunoSEQ multiplex PCR with 35 Vbeta forward and 13 Jbeta reverse primers. Summary of the overall study and its limitations: Scalp clonality and the number of expanded CD8+ clones among the top 100 scalp clones were significantly decreased by tofacitinib. Resident alphabeta T cells in normal human skin are also sequenced, complicating scalp TCR repertoire analysis, unlike mouse skin dominated by gammadelta T cells. Because the treated cohort was small and had just a single nonresponder, larger studies are needed to establish links between baseline CD8+ expansion and response. Compared with mice, TCR sequences shared between patients were less clear, possibly partly because of HLA diversity across the patient population. During tofacitinib treatment, many expanded lesional clones stuck around in both scalp and blood, and this persistence may partly explain why relapse happens after treatment is stopped. Higher clonality and more expanded CD8+ clones were observed in lesional scalp than in normal scalp, particularly in alopecia totalis/universalis, a finding suggestive of antigenic drive.

Library construction relied on the immunoSEQ multiplex PCR assay. For TCR sequencing, RNA was extracted from every sample and reverse transcribed into cDNA to serve as template. First-strand cDNA was synthesized with SuperScript III using a 2:1 mix of oligo-dT and random hexamers. A synthetic immune receptor repertoire was used to assess amplification bias, and residual bias was removed computationally. The paper's processing steps were these. Raw reads were preprocessed to remove errors, and CDR3 was defined according to IMGT conventions as the region from the conserved cysteine to phenylalanine. Clonality was computed as 1 minus the Shannon entropy, with the entropy normalized by log2 of the number of productive unique TCRs. Scalp TCRbeta sequences were cross-referenced with sorted blood CD4 and CD8 repertoires so that the CD4 or CD8 identity of scalp clones could be inferred. TCRdb took over this immuneACCESS table, retaining in-frame rearrangements with V and J assigned. Such tables are incomplete; in checked studies, under half of the missing clones stem from an unresolved V gene, and the remainder is unexplained. V and J calls and clone size follow that table, whereas D and trimming were derived from the DNA. This sample is represented by under 20,000 clones; approximately 59% of them were singletons. Under 8.5% of the sample belongs to the ten largest clones.

The chain uses TRBV11-2 and TRBJ2-5; perhaps TRBD2 is the D gene, with 7 bases matching. The sequence was collected from a human donor with alopecia areata. This specimen was skin, taken at week 4, from a patient treated with tofacitinib. The CDR3 loop reads CASSFSKGGAAQETQYF. The nucleotide sequence reads TGTGCCAGCAGCTTTTCTAAGGGGGGGGCAGCCCAAGAGACCCAGTACTTC.